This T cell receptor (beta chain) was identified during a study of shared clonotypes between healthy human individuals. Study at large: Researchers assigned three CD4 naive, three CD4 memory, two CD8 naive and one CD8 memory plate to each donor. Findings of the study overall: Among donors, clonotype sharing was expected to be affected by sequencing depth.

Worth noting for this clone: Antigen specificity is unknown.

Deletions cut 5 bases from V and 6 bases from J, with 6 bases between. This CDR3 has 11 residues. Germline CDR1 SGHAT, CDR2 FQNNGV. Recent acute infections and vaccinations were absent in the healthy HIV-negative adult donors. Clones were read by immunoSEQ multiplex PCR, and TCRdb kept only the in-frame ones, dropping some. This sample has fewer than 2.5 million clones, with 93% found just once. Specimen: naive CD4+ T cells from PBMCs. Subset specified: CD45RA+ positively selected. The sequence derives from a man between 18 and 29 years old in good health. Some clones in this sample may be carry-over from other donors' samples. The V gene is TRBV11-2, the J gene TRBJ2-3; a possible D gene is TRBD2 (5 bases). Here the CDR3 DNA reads TGTGCCAGCAGCCCGGGGGATACGCAGTATTTT. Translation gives CASSPGDTQYF.